A single sample is the source of the 7 T cell receptor beta chains below, sequenced in a study of tumor and adjacent non-tumor tissue in lung cancer. Three rounds of nested PCR, following a modified ARM-PCR protocol, produced the TCRbeta library. TCRdb ran MiXCR on the multiplex PCR reads and lists one entry per CDR3 protein. The sample holds around 40,000 distinct CDR3 sequences, roughly 60% seen once. RNA was extracted from bulk tissue without any cell sorting. The normal lung tissue was taken more than 3 cm from the tumor edge. Sequencing was carried out using distant non-tumor lung tissue. These TCRs come from a man over 45 with non-small cell lung cancer.

This clonotype was counted at least ten times. V and J are TRBV6-1 and TRBJ1-1, with TRBD1 identical over 7 bases. V was clipped by 7 bases and J by 3 bases; unmatched bases: 14. The CDR3 spans 16 residues. Germline values: CDR1 MNHNS, CDR2 SASEGT. DNA for the CDR3: TGTGCCAGCATCGGTAGTCCCGGGCAGGGGGACACTGAAGCTTTCTTT. Translated: CASIGSPGQGDTEAFF.

As regards this clonotype: No conserved phenylalanine or tryptophan is present at the end of the CDR3, so a read error is the likely explanation. This rearrangement joins TRBV20-1 to TRBJ2-7; D remains unclear. CDR1 is DFQATT and CDR2 is SNEGSKA in the germline V gene (reference sequence). The CDR3 sequence is 12 residues long. The CDR3 bases are TGCAGTGCTAATTTGTACTCCTACAAGCAGTACATC. Encoded protein: CSANLYSYKQYI.

About this clonotype: Since the CDR3 does not end with the conserved phenylalanine or tryptophan, this likely comes from a read error. This chain connects TRBV24-1 to TRBJ2-3; D is ambiguous. The CDR3 runs 13 residues. Germline CDR1 and CDR2: KGHDR and SFDVKD. This chain's CDR3 is CDTSGRSTDTQYY. The CDR3 coding sequence is TGTGACACCAGTGGTCGAAGCACAGATACGCAGTATTAT.

In this sample, this clonotype turned up many times. The chain has TRBV12-3 or TRBV12-4 and TRBJ1-6; D gene unclear. Trimming removed 5 bases at V and 9 bases at J, with 17 bases between. This CDR3 contains 15 residues. The CDR3 spells CASSPREARVSPLHF. The CDR3 coding sequence is TGTGCCAGCAGTCCCCGGGAGGCTAGGGTTTCACCCCTCCACTTT.

The V and J genes are TRBV5-1 and TRBJ2-3; TRBD2 is a possible D gene (6 bases). The CDR3 has 16 amino acids. Germline CDR1 SGHRS, CDR2 YFSETQ. Trimming cost V 4 bases and J 3 bases, with 18 bases left between them. The CDR3: CASSVMIGRSTDTQYF. The CDR3 nucleotides are TGCGCCAGCAGCGTAATGATAGGGAGGAGTACAGATACGCAGTATTTT.

This clonotype has a single count. The rearrangement uses TRBV2 and TRBJ2-1, with TRBD2 matching over 10 bases. In germline, CDR1 is SNHLY, CDR2 FYNNEI. V dropped 7 bases and J dropped 6; count of bases not matched to a gene: 6. CDR3 length equals 14 residues. The CDR3 nucleotides are TGTGCCAGCATGAATAGACTAGCGGGCAATGAGCAGTTCTTC. Amino acid sequence: CASMNRLAGNEQFF.

With respect to this clonotype: Relative to the germline gene, one junction end is altered; a read error may explain this. V and J are TRBV11-2 and TRBJ2-2; D remains ambiguous. CDR1 SGHAT and CDR2 FQNNGV come from the germline V gene. This CDR3 region has 16 residues. The CDR3 coding sequence is TGTGCCAGCAGCTTAGTTAGGAGCGTGAACACTGGGGAGCTGTTTTTT. This encodes CASSLVRSVNTGELFF.